One and the same sample provided the 25 T cell receptor beta chains below, sequenced in a study of early T cells in non-severe SARS-CoV-2 infection. TCRdb processed the 5' RACE reads anew with MiXCR; each CDR3 protein has one entry. The sample carries under 95,000 distinct CDR3 sequences, about an eighth recorded once. The sequencing sample was made of whole blood. These receptors were taken from an adult who was a healthcare worker with PCR-confirmed SARS-CoV-2 infection or an uninfected control (not recorded which).

The chain couples TRBV7-4 to TRBJ1-6; D remains unclear. In germline, CDR1 is SGHVT, CDR2 SQSDAQ. CDR3 size: 18 residues. With 5 bases removed from V and 5 bases from J, the gap between germline ends came to 22 bases. The CDR3 DNA reads TGTGCCAGCAGCCCCCAAGTCCTCGTTGGGCGAAATAATTCACCCCTCCACTTT. Translation gives CASSPQVLVGRNNSPLHF. Full variable domain (outside the CDR3, taken from reference TRBV7-4 and TRBJ1-6): GAGVSQSPRYKVAKRGRDVALRCDSISGHVTLYWYRQTLGQGSEVLTYSQSDAQRDKSGRPSGRFSAERPERSVSTLKIQRTEQGDSAVYLCASSPQVLVGRNNSPLHFGNGTRLTVT.

The chain uses TRBV7-2 and TRBJ2-7; TRBD2 might be the D (5 bases). Germline lookup yields CDR1 SGHTA and CDR2 FQGNSA. The CDR3 extends over 13 amino acids. With 5 bases removed from V and 2 bases from J, the gap between germline ends came to 10 bases. CDR3 coding DNA: TGTGCCAGCAGCCCCCCGGGGACCTACGAGCAGTACTTC. Amino acids: CASSPPGTYEQYF.

V gene TRBV30 combines with J gene TRBJ1-1; D not certain. Trimming shortened V by 2 bases and J by 0 bases, and 10 bases separated the two germline ends. The CDR3 has 14 residues. Per germline, CDR1 GTSNPN and CDR2 SVGIG (reference sequence). This CDR3 reads CAWSLGILNTEAFF. CDR3 in DNA: TGTGCCTGGAGTTTGGGGATCCTGAACACTGAAGCTTTCTTT.

The chain is built from TRBV28 and TRBJ2-2; TRBD2 matches at 8 bases. V lost 1 base and J lost 4; bases outside the gene matches: 5. Germline assignment: CDR1 MDHEN and CDR2 SYDVKM. The CDR3 is 16 amino acids. The CDR3 protein is CASSLLAGGGTGELFF. CDR3 bases: TGTGCCAGCAGTTTATTGGCGGGAGGAGGCACCGGGGAGCTGTTTTTT.

This clonotype showed up just a few times. The DNA of the CDR3 is TGTGCCAGCAGCCGCTATGGCTACACCTTC. Encoded protein: CASSRYGYTF. J is TRBJ1-2 and V is TRBV28, with D unresolved. This CDR3 contains 10 residues. Trimming took off 6 bases at V and 4 bases at J, with 3 bases between the two ends. CDR1 and CDR2 from the germline V gene are MDHEN and SYDVKM.

J is TRBJ2-7 and V is TRBV5-1, with 11 bases aligning to TRBD1. There are 14 residues in the CDR3. The germline V gene has CDR1 SGHRS and CDR2 YFSETQ. The junction had 2 bases not matched to a gene; V was cut back by 3 bases and J by 3 bases. CDR3 bases: TGCGCCAGCAGCTCCGGGACAGGGGGCTACGAGCAGTACTTC. It specifies CASSSGTGGYEQYF.

This clonotype was detected only a few times. This sequence joins TRBV6-1 and TRBJ1-6, with 9 bases fitting TRBD1. J was trimmed by 11 bases and V by 6 bases; bases with no gene match: 8. Germline V gene data show CDR1 as MNHNS and CDR2 as SASEGT. CDR3 length: 14 residues. The DNA for the CDR3 is TGTGCCAGCAGGGCCAGGACAGGGGATGCACCCCTCCACTTT. Residues: CASRARTGDAPLHF.

This clonotype appeared a few times. The rearrangement uses TRBV20-1 and TRBJ1-5; 7 bases fit TRBD1. The CDR3 sequence is 14 residues long. V was pared by 3 bases and J by 4 bases, with 6 bases of the junction left unmatched. Germline lookup yields CDR1 DFQATT and CDR2 SNEGSKA (reference sequence). This chain's CDR3 is CSARRDSPNQPQHF. Here the CDR3 DNA reads TGCAGTGCTAGGAGGGACAGCCCAAATCAGCCCCAGCATTTT.

The chain employs TRBV29-1 and TRBJ1-4; no reliable D call. Germline CDR1 reads SQVTM; CDR2 reads ANQGSEA. The CDR3 totals 12 residues. Here the CDR3 DNA reads TGCAGTGCCGGGAACGGGAATGAAAAACTGTTTTTT. Its translation is CSAGNGNEKLFF.

The chain couples TRBV29-1 to TRBJ2-1, with 8 bases that match TRBD1. J was trimmed by 4 bases and V by 5 bases; bases with no gene match: 7. The CDR3 covers 14 residues. Germline lookup yields CDR1 SQVTM and CDR2 ANQGSEA. The CDR3 DNA reads TGCAGCGTTAACCGGGACAGGACGTACAATGAGCAGTTCTTC. Protein product: CSVNRDRTYNEQFF.

The genes are TRBV28 and TRBJ1-1; D unresolved. From germline, CDR1 is MDHEN and CDR2 SYDVKM. The germline V and J ends were trimmed by 2 bases and 4 bases, with 8 bases remaining between them. CDR3 length: 13 residues. CDR3 nucleotides: TGTGCCAGCAGTTTAGGTTTGCCCACTGAAGCTTTCTTT. Amino acids: CASSLGLPTEAFF. The variable domain in full, completed from reference TRBV28 and TRBJ1-1, reads DVKVTQSSRYLVKRTGEKVFLECVQDMDHENMFWYRQDPGLGLRLIYFSYDVKMKEKGDIPEGYSVSREKKERFSLILESASTNQTSMYLCASSLGLPTEAFFGQGTRLTVV.

This clonotype was observed a handful of times. The CDR3 spells CSARDERRQSTDTQYF. The CDR3 DNA follows: TGCAGTGCTAGAGATGAAAGGCGACAGAGCACAGATACGCAGTATTTT. The chain has TRBV20-1 and TRBJ2-3; D is perhaps TRBD1 (5 bases). Looked up from germline, CDR1 is DFQATT and CDR2 is SNEGSKA (reference sequence). V lost 0 bases to trimming and J lost 0 bases, with 13 bases between them. The CDR3 extends over 16 amino acids.

There are a few counts of this clonotype. This chain links TRBV20-1 with TRBJ1-2, with a weak D call TRBD1 (6 bases). The CDR3 totals 15 residues. V lost 5 bases to trimming and J lost 4 bases, with 20 bases between them. Germline assignment: CDR1 DFQATT and CDR2 SNEGSKA (reference sequence). CDR3 in DNA: TGCAGTGCTTGGGACCCGCTACAGGGCACCTATGGCTACACCTTC. The encoded protein is CSAWDPLQGTYGYTF.

This clonotype showed up many times. The chain joins TRBV24-1 to TRBJ2-1; D not resolved. CDR1 and CDR2 (germline): KGHDR, SFDVKD. The V and J ends lost 5 bases and 0 bases respectively, with 7 bases between them. The CDR3 consists of 14 residues. CDR3 nucleotides: TGTGCCACCAGTGCGCGGAGCTCCTACAATGAGCAGTTCTTC. Its translation is CATSARSSYNEQFF.

The V and J genes are TRBV28 and TRBJ2-7; 8 bases fit TRBD2. Looked up from germline, CDR1 is MDHEN and CDR2 is SYDVKM. This CDR3 region has 12 residues. The ends lost 8 bases at V and 10 bases at J; junction bases unmatched: 10. CDR3 region: CASSLGVAGQYF. In nucleotides, the CDR3 is TGTGCCAGCTCCCTCGGGGTAGCGGGACAGTACTTC.

This clonotype has a handful of counts. The chain links TRBV11-2 to TRBJ2-3, with 13 bases that match TRBD2. This CDR3 spans 17 amino acids. Unmatched junction bases numbered 7, after V lost 5 bases and J lost 2 bases. Germline V CDR1 and CDR2: SGHAT, FQNNGV. The CDR3 DNA reads TGTGCCAGCAGCACCCTAGGACTAGCGGGAGTCACAGATACGCAGTATTTT. It yields the protein CASSTLGLAGVTDTQYF.

This clonotype was counted only a few times. CDR3 nucleotides: TGTGCCAGCAGTTTAGGCTTATCAGGGGTAGGGCCCTACGAGCAGTACTTC. This translates into CASSLGLSGVGPYEQYF. The chain is built from TRBV28 and TRBJ2-7; weak D call: TRBD1 (6 bases). Looked up from germline, CDR1 is MDHEN and CDR2 is SYDVKM. This CDR3 has 17 residues. Trimming cost V 2 bases and J 2 bases, with 19 bases left between them.

This clonotype was recorded a few times. The rearrangement uses TRBV7-6 and TRBJ1-2; D not resolved. Germline V gives CDR1 SGHVS, CDR2 FNYEAQ. The length of the CDR3 is 13 residues. Deletions cut 6 bases from V and 6 bases from J, with 14 bases between. For the CDR3, the DNA is TGTGCCAGCAGTCCCCCCATGGAGCATGGCTACACCTTC. Translation gives CASSPPMEHGYTF.

This clonotype was picked up a small number of times. V usage is TRBV28 and J usage is TRBJ2-5, with unresolved D. The germline V gene has CDR1 MDHEN and CDR2 SYDVKM. V was pared by 4 bases and J by 4 bases, with 7 bases between. The CDR3 is 12 amino acids. The CDR3 sequence is CASSSPTETQYF. The CDR3 nucleotides read TGTGCCAGCAGTTCCCCGACAGAGACCCAGTACTTC.

This clonotype was counted only a few times. The V call is TRBV11-2, the J call TRBJ2-7, with D uncertain. CDR1 SGHAT and CDR2 FQNNGV come from the germline V gene. The CDR3 contains 11 residues. Trimming left V 0 bases short and J 3 bases short, with 0 bases between. The CDR3 region has the DNA TGTGCCAGCAGCTTAGACTACGAGCAGTACTTC. Translation: CASSLDYEQYF.

The chain employs TRBV7-9 and TRBJ2-5; D unresolved. Trimming stripped 7 bases from V and 5 bases from J, with 14 bases between. CDR3 length equals 13 residues. Germline-derived CDR1 and CDR2 are SEHNR and FQNEAQ (reference sequence). CDR3 region: CASNPLGWETQYF. The CDR3 bases are TGTGCCAGCAACCCCCTTGGATGGGAGACCCAGTACTTC.

This clonotype was seen a handful of times. This chain uses TRBV11-2 with TRBJ2-1; possibly TRBD2 for D (6 bases). Germline values: CDR1 SGHAT, CDR2 FQNNGV. V was shortened by 1 base and J by 13 bases, with 17 bases between the two germline ends. The CDR3 length is 14 residues. The CDR3 sequence is CASSLVSWADYQFF. The CDR3 DNA is TGTGCCAGCAGCTTAGTAAGTTGGGCGGACTACCAGTTCTTC.

V and J are TRBV12-3 or TRBV12-4 and TRBJ2-1; D unresolved. The V end lost 3 bases, the J end lost 10 bases, and 7 bases lay between the germline ends. The CDR3 spans 11 residues. Here the CDR3 reads CASSFTYEQFF. The CDR3 region has the DNA TGTGCCAGCAGTTTCACTTACGAGCAGTTCTTC.

The J gene is TRBJ2-1, the V gene TRBV29-1; D not resolved. The germline gives CDR1 SQVTM, CDR2 ANQGSEA. The CDR3 runs to 13 residues. Trimming cost V 6 bases and J 0 bases, with 9 bases left between them. CDR3 residues: CSVYGSSYNEQFF. The CDR3 bases are TGCAGCGTCTACGGCAGCTCCTACAATGAGCAGTTCTTC.

Only a few counts were recorded for this clonotype. The chain joins TRBV7-2 to TRBJ2-7; TRBD2 matches 11 bases. After removal of 5 bases from V and 5 bases from J, the junction contained 14 bases not matched to a gene. The CDR3 has 17 amino acids. CDR1 and CDR2 (germline): SGHTA, FQGNSA. CDR3 bases: TGTGCCAGCAGCCCCTTGGTAATAGCGGGAGGGGGAGACGAGCAGTACTTC. It translates to CASSPLVIAGGGDEQYF. The variable domain in full, with the rest retrieved from reference TRBV7-2 and TRBJ2-7, is GAGVSQSPSNKVTEKGKDVELRCDPISGHTALYWYRQSLGQGLEFLIYFQGNSAPDKSGLPSDRFSAERTGGSVSTLTIQRTQQEDSAVYLCASSPLVIAGGGDEQYFGPGTRLTVT.